The clone carrying this TCR beta chain was found once. Its antigen is currently unknown. These data are taken from a study of CD8+CD57+ T cells in acquired aplastic anemia. Study-wide results and limits: Researchers reported that CD8+ Simpson's diversity was not significantly different in patients versus controls.

The TCR beta profiling, which covered VDJ combination and CDR3 sequence, was carried out using genomic DNA as the template. TCRdb analysed the reads with MiXCR anew, one entry per CDR3 protein. The table records 250,000 to 350,000 distinct CDR3 sequences, roughly 50% of them present only once. The sample was sorted CD4+, CD8+, or CD8+CD57+ T cells (not recorded which) from PBMCs. This receptor was obtained from a human donor with severe aplastic anemia or a healthy control (not recorded which).

CDR3 in DNA: TGCAGTGCTAGAGATCTAGGGAACACTGAAGCTTTCTTT. Its translation is CSARDLGNTEAFF. V usage is TRBV20-1 and J usage is TRBJ1-1, with D hard to call. Germline-derived CDR1 and CDR2 are DFQATT and SNEGSKA (reference sequence). This CDR3 has 13 residues. Trimming pared 0 bases from V and 1 base from J, leaving 6 bases between.